The T cell receptor beta chain described here comes from a study of T cells in Graves' hyperthyroidism and ophthalmopathy. V shed 4 bases, J shed 1 base, and the junction held 5 bases outside the gene matches. CDR1 is SGHVS and CDR2 is FNYEAQ in the germline V gene. The CDR3 loop spans 16 amino acids. Uncontrolled infection, other autoimmune disease, pregnancy or lactation disqualified patients from enrolment. Amplified TCR beta CDR3 regions came from RNA transcripts. Primed by the HTBI set, a first-round RT-PCR was run on the TCR CDR3. TCRdb recomputed calls from the multiplex PCR reads with MiXCR, one row per CDR3 protein. In the table there are over 300,000 distinct CDR3 sequences, about 15% of which are singletons. This clonotype has ten or more counts.

Input material: blood. This TCR was sampled from a woman aged 55-69 years with Graves' hyperthyroidism. The J gene is TRBJ2-3, the V gene TRBV7-6, with TRBD2 identical over 10 bases. CDR3 amino acids: CASSYVGTSGTDTQYF. CDR3 coding DNA: TGTGCCAGCAGCTACGTCGGGACTAGCGGCACAGATACGCAGTATTTT.